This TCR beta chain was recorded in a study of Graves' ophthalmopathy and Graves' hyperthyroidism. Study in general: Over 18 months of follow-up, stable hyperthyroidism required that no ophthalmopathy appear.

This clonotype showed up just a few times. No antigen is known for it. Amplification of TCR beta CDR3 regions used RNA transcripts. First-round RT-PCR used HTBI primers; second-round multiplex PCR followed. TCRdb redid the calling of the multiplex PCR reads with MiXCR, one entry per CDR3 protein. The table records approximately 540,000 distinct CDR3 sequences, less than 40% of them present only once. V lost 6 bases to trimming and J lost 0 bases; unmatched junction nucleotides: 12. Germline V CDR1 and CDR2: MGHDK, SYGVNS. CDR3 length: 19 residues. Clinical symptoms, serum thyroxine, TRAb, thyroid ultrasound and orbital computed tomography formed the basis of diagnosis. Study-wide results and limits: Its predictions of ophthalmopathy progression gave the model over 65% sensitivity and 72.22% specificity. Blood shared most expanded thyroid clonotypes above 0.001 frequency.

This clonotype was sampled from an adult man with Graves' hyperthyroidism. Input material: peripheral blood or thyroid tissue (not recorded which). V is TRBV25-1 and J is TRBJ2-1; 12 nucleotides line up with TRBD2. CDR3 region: CASSLRASGGANSYNEQFF. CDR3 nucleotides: TGTGCCAGCAGCCTCCGTGCTAGCGGGGGGGCAAACTCCTACAATGAGCAGTTCTTC.